This T cell receptor (beta chain) was found in a study of memory CD4+ T cells and cytomegalovirus serostatus (dated by TCRdb to between 2018 and 2021). About the investigation overall: A total of some 33 healthy Belgian adults, of whom 9 were CMV seropositive and approximately 24 were CMV seronegative, were included in the cohort. CD4+ memory TCRbeta repertoires of a Belgian cohort with known cytomegalovirus serostatus were sequenced in order to replicate a published TCR-based CMV serostatus classifier.

The germline ends are 16 bases apart after V is trimmed by 6 bases and J by 8 bases. CDR1 is given as LNHNV and CDR2 as YYDKDF, both from the germline V gene (reference sequence). The CDR3, from cysteine to phenylalanine, totals 13 residues. Only CDR3 DNA remains: 39 bases, in frame from the first base. In the case of this clone: No cognate antigen has been identified for it. No much larger clone exists at a distance of one base, and base qualities are not known.

The Quick-DNA Microprep Kit was used to extract genomic DNA from the sorted cells. Amplification of TCRbeta DNA was done with the immunoSEQ hsTCRbeta kit, following the protocol from the manufacturer. An Illumina MiSeq instrument was used to sequence the TCRbeta libraries. The source study handled its data this way. Following removal of out-of-frame sequences, 2,204,828 distinct TCRbeta sequences were retained, with an average of roughly 67,000 per individual. Each individual was scored according to the count of 150 or so previously reported CMV-associated TCRbeta sequences and the total productive distinct TCRbeta count. A beta-binomial model was reimplemented in Python, and random forests from scikit-learn, run with default parameters, were trained on data from the US cohort. Classifier performance on the Belgian cohort was summarized as median AUC with percentile confidence intervals over 10,000 bootstrap iterations. TCRdb mirrors the immuneACCESS table, restricted to in-frame sequences. Some clones are absent from its copies; in checked studies, under half trace to an unresolved V gene, and the reason for the others is unknown. Clonal size and the V and J genes are those of that table, whereas D and trimming came from the DNA. Across this sample there are roughly 48,000 clones, with around 82% seen only once. Jointly, the top ten make up 2% of the sample.

On the study overall, not on this receptor specifically: Only CD4+CD45RO+ memory cells were sequenced, in contrast to the original study, which included naive and memory CD4+ and CD8+ populations. Of around 160 previously reported CMV-associated TCRbeta sequences, about 72 appeared in the CD4+ memory repertoires, each in one to five individuals. The results were interpreted as suggesting that the CMV-associated TCR signature is largely present in the CD4+ memory repertoire. A median bootstrapped AUC of 0.95 with a 95% CI of 0.76-1.00 was achieved on the Belgian cohort by the original-framework classifier. For predicting CMV serostatus, the median bootstrapped AUC was approximately 0.95 using the original framework and about 0.89 using a US-trained random forest.

Single viable CD3+CD4+CD8-CD45RO+ cells were sorted as memory CD4+ T cells on a FACSAria II. CMV serostatus was assessed using a Roche Elecsys assay, by which serum IgG against CMV pp150, pp28, p38 and p52 was detected. After the samples were thawed, total CD4+ T cells were enriched through positive selection using CD4 magnetic microbeads. Samples originated from another study that specifically interrogated the CD4+ T cell memory repertoire. Following standard operating procedures, peripheral blood mononuclear cells were isolated and cryopreserved, while serum was kept at -80 degrees C. Staining used CD3-PerCP (BW264/56), CD4-APC (RPA-T4), CD45RO-PE (UCHT1) and CD8-Pacific Orange (3B5) antibodies, with Sytox blue excluding non-viable cells.

Recombination joined TRBV15 with TRBJ1-2, with the D gene not confidently named. Sample: memory CD4+ T cells from blood. The source is an adult in good health and CMV-seropositive. The sequence in DNA is TGTGCCACCAGGGAGGCGGCCTCGGGAGGCTACACCTTC. It is translated as CATREAASGGYTF.